The text below deals with one TCR beta chain. This record comes from a study of shared clonotypes between healthy human individuals. Data came from immunoSEQ multiplex PCR; TCRdb stores just in-frame clones and leaves some out. The profile shows 550,000 to 850,000 clones, about two thirds of them singletons. The V gene's germline CDR1 is GTSNPN and CDR2 SVGIG (reference sequence). This CDR3 spans 15 amino acids. Trimming cost V 1 base and J 5 bases; bases outside gene matches: 10. The rearrangement uses TRBV30 and TRBJ2-7, with 8 bases identical to TRBD1. This TCR was sampled from a woman under 40 in good health. Sequencing used memory CD4+ T cells sorted from blood. Subset in this sample: CD45RA-negative fraction. The CDR3 protein is CAWSDTVQGGNEQYF. The DNA for the CDR3 is TGTGCCTGGAGTGATACCGTACAGGGGGGTAACGAGCAGTACTTC.